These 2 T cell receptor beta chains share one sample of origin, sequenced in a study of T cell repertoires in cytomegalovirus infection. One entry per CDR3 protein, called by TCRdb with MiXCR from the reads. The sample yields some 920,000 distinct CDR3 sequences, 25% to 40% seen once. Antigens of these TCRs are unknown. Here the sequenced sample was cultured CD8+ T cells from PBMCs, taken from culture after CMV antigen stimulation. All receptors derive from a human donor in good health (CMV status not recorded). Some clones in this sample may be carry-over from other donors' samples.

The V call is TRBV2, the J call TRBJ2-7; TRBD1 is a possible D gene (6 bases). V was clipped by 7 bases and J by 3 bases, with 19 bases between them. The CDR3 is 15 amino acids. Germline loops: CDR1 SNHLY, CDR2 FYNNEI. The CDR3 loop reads CASKSGRGVSYEQYV. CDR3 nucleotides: TGTGCCAGCAAGAGTGGCAGGGGAGTGAGCTACGAGCAGTACGTC.

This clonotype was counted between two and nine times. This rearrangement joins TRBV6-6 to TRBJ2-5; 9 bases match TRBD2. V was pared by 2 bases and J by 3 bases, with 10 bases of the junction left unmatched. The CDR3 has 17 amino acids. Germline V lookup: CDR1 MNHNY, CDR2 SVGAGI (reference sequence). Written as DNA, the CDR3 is TGTGCCAGCAGTTACAGCCCGAGCGAGCGGGGGGAAGAGACCCAGTACTTC. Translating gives CASSYSPSERGEETQYF.